A selection of T cell receptor beta chains follows, all from one sample in a study of blood T cell repertoires in COVID-19. Some clones are missing from TCRdb's copy, which holds only in-frame ones; the method was immunoSEQ multiplex PCR. This sample has 150,000 to 200,000 clones, with about 87% found just once. The material sequenced was peripheral blood. The receptors were sampled from a woman between 70 and 85 years old with COVID-19, enrolled during active disease. Each CDR3 is given with its conserved first and last residue. The D gene is left open where the match is weak. Clone size is shown for a subset of rows, as once, few, many or a class of expanded clone.

J,V,D,size,DNA,CDR3
TRBJ1-2,TRBV7-9,NA,NA,TGTGCCAGCAGCTTCTCCGGGACACCGCCAACCACCTTC,CASSFSGTPPTTF
TRBJ1-3,TRBV5-4,TRBD1,NA,TGTGCCAGCAGCTCGACCCTGACAGGGACTGGAAACACCATATATTTT,CASSSTLTGTGNTIYF
TRBJ2-3,TRBV11-2,NA,NA,TGTGCCAGCAGCTTGGACACTCGCAAGGCAGATACGCAGTATTTT,CASSLDTRKADTQYF
TRBJ2-7,TRBV28,TRBD1,NA,TGTGCCAGCACCAATCGGGACAGCCCTTACGAGCAGTACTTC,CASTNRDSPYEQYF
TRBJ1-1,TRBV3-1/TRBV3-2,TRBD1,NA,TGTGCCAGCAGCCGACAGGGGGCAACTGAAGCTTTCTTT,CASSRQGATEAFF
TRBJ1-4,TRBV6-6,NA,NA,TGTGCCAGCAGTCCCGGGGGGGGGAATGAAAAACTGTTTTTT,CASSPGGGNEKLFF
TRBJ2-1,TRBV28,TRBD2,NA,TGTGCCAGCAGGTCTAGCGGGAGGGTGAATGAGCAGTTCTTC,CASRSSGRVNEQFF
TRBJ2-1,TRBV24-1,TRBD2,NA,TGTGCCACCAGTGGCACTAGCGGCTACAATGAGCAGTTCTTC,CATSGTSGYNEQFF
TRBJ2-7,TRBV24-1,TRBD1,NA,TGTGCCACCAGTGATGAGCCGGGACAGCCTACGATCTACGAGCAGTACTTC,CATSDEPGQPTIYEQYF
TRBJ2-7,TRBV7-8,TRBD2,NA,TGTGCCAGCAGCTCCATGGGGCGGGAGGACCCCTCCTACGAGCAGTACTTC,CASSSMGREDPSYEQYF
TRBJ2-1,TRBV6-1,TRBD2,NA,TGTGCCAGCAGTGAACGGTCTAGCGGGAGAAATGAGCAGTTCTTC,CASSERSSGRNEQFF
TRBJ2-6,TRBV6-5,NA,NA,TGTGCCAGCAGTTACTCCGTCAGGGCTAGGGCCAACGTCCTGACTTTC,CASSYSVRARANVLTF
TRBJ1-6,TRBV5-1,TRBD1,few,TGCGCCAGCAGCGCGGGACAGGGAGGTAATTCACCCCTCCACTTT,CASSAGQGGNSPLHF
TRBJ1-1,TRBV10-2,NA,few,TGCGCCAGCAGTGAGTCGGGTGCGGGAGGGACTGAAGCTTTCTTT,CASSESGAGGTEAFF
TRBJ2-2,TRBV10-3,NA,NA,TGTGCCATCAACTGGACCGGGGAGCTGTTTTTT,CAINWTGELFF
TRBJ2-1,TRBV6-2/TRBV6-3,TRBD2,NA,TGTGCCAGCAGTTCGGCTCGGCGGGAGGCCTACAATGAGCAGTTCTTC,CASSSARREAYNEQFF
TRBJ1-1,TRBV7-3,TRBD1,NA,TGTGCCAGCAGCTTAACGGTTACAGGGGTCGCTTTCTTT,CASSLTVTGVAFF
TRBJ2-7,TRBV6-5,TRBD1,NA,TGTGCCAGCACCGGGACAGGGATCTTTTCCTACGAGCAGTACTTC,CASTGTGIFSYEQYF
TRBJ1-1,TRBV7-2,NA,NA,TGTGCCAGCAGCTTAGAATTTGGGGCGAGCACTGAAGCTTTCTTT,CASSLEFGASTEAFF
TRBJ1-1,TRBV5-1,NA,once,TGCGCCAGCAGCTTGGGGCAGGGGACCTACACTGAAGCTTTCTTT,CASSLGQGTYTEAFF
TRBJ2-5,TRBV7-2,TRBD2,NA,TGTGCCAGCAGCTTAGAGCGGGGGAAAGGAGAGACCCAGTACTTC,CASSLERGKGETQYF
TRBJ1-2,TRBV19,NA,NA,TGTGCCAGTAGCCCAGGCCAGAAGGCCTATGGCTACACCTTC,CASSPGQKAYGYTF
TRBJ1-5,TRBV3-1/TRBV3-2,NA,NA,TGTGCCAGCAGCCAACCCCCGAGGGGGTCAAGTGGTAGGCATTTT,CASSQPPRGSSGRHF
TRBJ2-5,TRBV18,NA,NA,TGTGCCAGCTCACCCTTAGGTTCGTCGCGGGAGACCCAGTACTTC,CASSPLGSSRETQYF
TRBJ2-3,TRBV21-1,NA,NA,TGTGCCAGCAGCCCTCTTCCCTATAGCGGAGGCCCTAGCACAGATACGCAGTATTTT,CASSPLPYSGGPSTDTQYF
TRBJ1-2,TRBV6-5,NA,NA,TGTGCCAGCAGTCGTCTGGCGGAAAGAGACTATGGCTACACCTTC,CASSRLAERDYGYTF
TRBJ2-7,TRBV27,TRBD2,once,TGTGCCAGCAGCGTGGGGGGACTAGCCGTCTACGAGCAGTACTTC,CASSVGGLAVYEQYF
TRBJ2-7,TRBV23-1,NA,NA,TGCGCCAGCAGTCAATCGCCAGGGACCTACGAGCAGTACTTC,CASSQSPGTYEQYF
TRBJ2-1,TRBV5-1,NA,NA,TGCGCCAGCAGCTTGGCCCCTCCAGGCGATGAGCAGTTCTTC,CASSLAPPGDEQFF
TRBJ2-1,TRBV18,TRBD2,NA,TGTGCCAGCTCAGAGGCTAGCGGGGACCTCTACAATGAGCAGTTCTTC,CASSEASGDLYNEQFF
TRBJ2-2,TRBV6-4,NA,NA,TGTGCCAGCAGGGCCAGGGGCGACACCGGGGAGCTGTTTTTT,CASRARGDTGELFF
TRBJ2-3,TRBV4-2,NA,NA,TGTGCCAGCAGCAAAGAGGGCGGGCCCACATTAGATACGCAGTATTTT,CASSKEGGPTLDTQYF
TRBJ1-2,TRBV5-1,TRBD1,NA,TGCGCCAGCAGCAGGACAGGGGTATATGGCTACACCTTC,CASSRTGVYGYTF
TRBJ2-7,TRBV29-1,TRBD1,NA,TGCAGCGTAGGGACAGGGATCACCTACGAGCAGTACTTC,CSVGTGITYEQYF
TRBJ2-1,TRBV7-6,TRBD2,NA,TGTGCCAGCAGCTTTCGAGCGGGAGGCTACAATGAGCAGTTCTTC,CASSFRAGGYNEQFF
TRBJ1-1,TRBV7-9,NA,NA,TGTGCCAGCAGCTTAGGATGGGAGGCTGAAGCTTTCTTT,CASSLGWEAEAFF
TRBJ1-3,TRBV18,NA,NA,TGTGCCAGCTCACCGTTGGACAACTCTGGAAACACCATATATTTT,CASSPLDNSGNTIYF
TRBJ2-7,TRBV11-2,NA,few,TGTGCCAGCAGCCCTCAGGGTCTCTACGAGCAGTACTTC,CASSPQGLYEQYF
TRBJ2-6,TRBV4-2,NA,NA,TGTGCCAGCAGCCAAGCCGGGGTAAGGGCCAACGTCCTGACTTTC,CASSQAGVRANVLTF
TRBJ1-1,TRBV2,TRBD1,few,TGTGCCAGCAGTGACGAAGCAGGGGGCGAAGCTTTCTTT,CASSDEAGGEAFF